This entry describes one TCR beta chain. The germline V gene encodes CDR1 SGHVS and CDR2 FQNEAQ. V lost 2 bases and J lost 3, with 14 bases in between. The CDR3 has 16 amino acids. The sample is drawn from a study of blood T cell repertoires in COVID-19. The protocol was immunoSEQ multiplex PCR, while the TCRdb copy is restricted to in-frame clones and leaves out a portion. The sample carries about 220,000 clones, over 65% recorded once. The clonotype was recovered from a woman aged 55-69 years who had recovered from COVID-19. Specimen: PBMCs or T cells enriched from blood (not recorded which). V gene TRBV7-8 combines with J gene TRBJ1-5; a possible D gene is TRBD1 (5 bases). The CDR3 nucleotides are TGTGCCAGCAGCTTAATCGGGGGGGGTTTCAATCAGCCCCAGCATTTT. It encodes CASSLIGGGFNQPQHF.